This T cell receptor beta chain is from a study of T cells in Graves' hyperthyroidism and ophthalmopathy. About the study: Peripheral blood draws took place at initial diagnosis, ahead of any treatment.

RNA transcripts were the template for amplifying TCR beta CDR3 regions. HTBI primers were used for first-round RT-PCR of the TCR CDR3. MiXCR, applied by TCRdb to the multiplex PCR reads, yields one record per CDR3 protein. The sample records over 550,000 distinct CDR3 sequences, 16% being singletons. Germline V gene sequence: CDR1 MGHRA, CDR2 YSYEKL. The CDR3 is 14 residues long. Trimming stripped 0 bases from V and 6 bases from J, with 11 bases between. Stable disease denoted Graves' hyperthyroidism without ophthalmopathy progression within 18 months. Only a few counts were recorded for this clonotype.

Sample: blood. This receptor was obtained from a woman aged 18-30 years with Graves' hyperthyroidism. The J gene is TRBJ2-5, the V gene TRBV4-1; TRBD2 is a possible D gene (6 bases). The CDR3 protein is CASSQDAGMQTQYF. In nucleotides, the CDR3 is TGCGCCAGCAGCCAAGATGCGGGGATGCAGACCCAGTACTTC.